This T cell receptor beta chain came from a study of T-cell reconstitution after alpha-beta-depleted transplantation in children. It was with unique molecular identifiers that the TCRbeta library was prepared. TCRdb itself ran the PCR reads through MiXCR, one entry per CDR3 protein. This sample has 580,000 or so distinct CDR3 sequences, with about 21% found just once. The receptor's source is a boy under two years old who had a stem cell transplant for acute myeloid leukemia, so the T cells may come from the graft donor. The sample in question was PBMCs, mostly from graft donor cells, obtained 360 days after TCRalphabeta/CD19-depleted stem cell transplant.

This CDR3 is CASSLKGPSINQPQHF. For the CDR3, the DNA is TGTGCCAGCAGTCTAAAGGGACCGTCGATCAATCAGCCCCAGCATTTT. The rearrangement uses TRBV28 and TRBJ1-5; a possible D gene is TRBD1 (5 bases). Germline values: CDR1 MDHEN, CDR2 SYDVKM. V lost 5 bases to trimming and J lost 3 bases, with 17 bases between them. The CDR3 contains 16 residues. Based on the CDR3 plus reference TRBV28 and TRBJ1-5, the full variable domain is DVKVTQSSRYLVKRTGEKVFLECVQDMDHENMFWYRQDPGLGLRLIYFSYDVKMKEKGDIPEGYSVSREKKERFSLILESASTNQTSMYLCASSLKGPSINQPQHFGDGTRLSIL.